One and the same sample provided the 30 T cell receptor beta chains below, sequenced in a study of response to subunit inactivated influenza vaccine. TCRdb passed the RT-PCR reads through MiXCR, listing each CDR3 protein once. The sample lists roughly 670,000 distinct CDR3 sequences; roughly 15% were seen once. The material was PBMCs from blood, obtained roughly 2 weeks before vaccination. The receptor set was obtained from a man aged 50 to 59 who received an inactivated influenza vaccine.

The chain couples TRBV12-3 or TRBV12-4 to TRBJ1-2; TRBD1 might be the D (5 bases). Trimming removed 5 bases from V and 4 bases from J, with 17 bases in between. The CDR3 totals 15 residues. The CDR3 nucleotides are TGTGCCAGCAGTCCCGGGACGAGGGATGGCTATGGCTACACCTTC. Residues: CASSPGTRDGYGYTF.

The rearrangement links TRBV20-1 to TRBJ2-1; 14 bases align to TRBD2. This CDR3 has 17 amino acids. With V trimmed by 2 bases and J by 3 bases, 6 bases remained unmatched. Germline values: CDR1 DFQATT, CDR2 SNEGSKA (reference sequence). The CDR3 bases are TGCAGTGCTAGAACATTCGGGACTAGCGGGAGCTACAATGAGCAGTTCTTC. Amino acid sequence: CSARTFGTSGSYNEQFF.

There are many counts of this clonotype. V gene TRBV7-2 combines with J gene TRBJ2-5; D perhaps matches TRBD1 (6 bases). CDR3 length equals 16 residues. The germline gives CDR1 SGHTA, CDR2 FQGNSA. Deletions cut 2 bases from V and 2 bases from J, with 15 bases between. The CDR3 spells CASSLIGQMIQETQYF. CDR3 in DNA: TGTGCCAGCAGCTTAATTGGACAGATGATACAAGAGACCCAGTACTTC. The full variable domain, rest sourced from reference TRBV7-2 and TRBJ2-5, is GAGVSQSPSNKVTEKGKDVELRCDPISGHTALYWYRQSLGQGLEFLIYFQGNSAPDKSGLPSDRFSAERTGGSVSTLTIQRTQQEDSAVYLCASSLIGQMIQETQYFGPGTRLLVL.

J is TRBJ2-2 and V is TRBV24-1; D not certain. V was shortened by 5 bases and J by 3 bases, with 21 bases between the two germline ends. The CDR3 loop spans 18 amino acids. The germline V gene encodes CDR1 KGHDR and CDR2 SFDVKD. The CDR3 DNA sequence: TGTGCCACCAGTGCGCCCCCTGGGATAGACCCGTACACCGGGGAGCTGTTTTTT. Amino acids: CATSAPPGIDPYTGELFF.

This clonotype appeared many times. V is TRBV20-1 and J is TRBJ2-7, with D maybe TRBD2 (7 bases). The CDR3 totals 13 residues. Trimming cost V 3 bases and J 4 bases, with 13 bases left between them. CDR1 is DFQATT, CDR2 SNEGSKA, per germline (reference sequence). The CDR3 region has the DNA TGCAGTGCTAGCTGGGGGGGCTTTTACGAGCAGTACTTC. It encodes CSASWGGFYEQYF.

The gene calls are TRBV25-1 and TRBJ2-7, with 8 bases lining up with TRBD1. There are 12 residues in the CDR3. The V segment lost 10 bases and the J segment 2 bases; nucleotides outside the gene matches: 4. Germline V gene data show CDR1 as MGHDK and CDR2 as SYGVNS. The CDR3 loop reads CATGQGAYEQYF. The CDR3, as DNA: TGTGCCACCGGACAGGGAGCCTACGAGCAGTACTTC.

This CDR3 is CASSQVLGASGYNEQFF. The DNA for the CDR3 is TGTGCCAGCAGCCAAGTATTGGGTGCTAGCGGGTACAATGAGCAGTTCTTC. V gene TRBV3-1 combines with J gene TRBJ2-1; the match to TRBD2 covers 8 bases. The CDR3 extends over 17 amino acids. The germline gives CDR1 LGHDT, CDR2 YNNKEL (reference sequence). Trimming at V came to 1 base and at J to 4 bases, leaving 9 bases not matched to a gene.

The chain combines TRBV30 with TRBJ2-2, with TRBD2 as a possible D gene (6 bases). Germline loops: CDR1 GTSNPN, CDR2 SVGIG (reference sequence). Between the trimmed V and J ends, which lost 3 bases and 1 base, there was a span of 15 bases. CDR3 size: 16 residues. CDR3 region: CAWRIPLGRNTGELFF. The CDR3 bases are TGTGCCTGGAGGATACCCCTCGGGAGGAACACCGGGGAGCTGTTTTTT.

This clonotype was seen at least ten times. The V and J genes are TRBV11-2 and TRBJ2-1; a possible D gene is TRBD2 (5 bases). The CDR3 totals 15 residues. The V gene lost 3 bases and the J gene lost 6 bases, with 15 bases spanning the gap. The germline gives CDR1 SGHAT, CDR2 FQNNGV. CDR3 sequence: CASSLFSASGNEQFF. As DNA, the CDR3 is TGTGCCAGCAGCTTGTTTAGCGCCAGCGGCAATGAGCAGTTCTTC.

This clonotype was seen many times. The chain is built from TRBV28 and TRBJ1-1; tentative D call: TRBD1 (5 bases). The CDR3 extends over 13 amino acids. Trimming removed 11 bases at V and 5 bases at J, with 18 bases between. Germline lookup yields CDR1 MDHEN and CDR2 SYDVKM. CDR3 loop: CAGMGQLGTEAFF. For the CDR3, the DNA is TGTGCCGGCATGGGGCAGCTCGGTACTGAAGCTTTCTTT.

This chain joins TRBV20-1 and TRBJ2-1; a possible D gene is TRBD1 (6 bases). V was trimmed by 8 bases and J by 3 bases, leaving 20 bases between them. CDR1 is DFQATT and CDR2 is SNEGSKA in the germline V gene (reference sequence). This CDR3 has 15 amino acids. Written as DNA, the CDR3 is TGCAGTACTTACAGGGACCTTTACTACTACAATGAGCAGTTCTTC. It translates to CSTYRDLYYYNEQFF.

This clonotype came up a few times. The genes are TRBV27 and TRBJ2-3; the match to TRBD1 covers 9 bases. Germline V CDR1 and CDR2: MNHEY, SMNVEV (reference sequence). V lost 5 bases and J lost 6; bases outside the gene matches: 12. This CDR3 contains 16 residues. The CDR3 sequence is CASSTLRDRVSDTQYF. CDR3 DNA sequence: TGTGCCAGCAGTACTCTCCGGGACAGGGTATCGGATACGCAGTATTTT.

This clonotype has just a few counts. The CDR3 is CASSIGPGSSSYEQYF. CDR3 coding DNA: TGTGCCAGCAGTATAGGGCCGGGGTCAAGCTCCTACGAGCAGTACTTC. This rearrangement joins TRBV12-3 or TRBV12-4 to TRBJ2-7; D possibly corresponds to TRBD2 (5 bases). Trimming stripped 5 bases from V and 0 bases from J, with 17 bases between. The CDR3 extends over 16 amino acids.

The chain combines TRBV13 with TRBJ2-2; D is tentatively TRBD1 or TRBD2 (6 bases each). Trimming removed 2 bases at V and 5 bases at J, with 12 bases between. This CDR3 has 15 amino acids. Germline-derived CDR1 and CDR2 are PRHDT and FYEKMQ (reference sequence). Here the CDR3 reads CASSLLRGLTGELFF. Here the CDR3 DNA reads TGTGCCAGCAGCTTACTCAGGGGACTGACCGGGGAGCTGTTTTTT.

With regard to this clonotype: No DNA is shown, since the ends of the CDR3 on it are uncertain; the CDR3 is the one TCRdb lists. This chain joins TRBV11-2 and TRBJ2-7. The CDR3 spans 13 amino acids, including both terminal residues. Germline values: CDR1 SGHAT, CDR2 FQNNGV. CDR3 residues: CASSLSLRYEQYF.

This clonotype was counted at least ten times. The CDR3 reads CASSFRSGGETQYF. The CDR3, as DNA: TGTGCCAGCAGTTTTAGGAGTGGGGGGGAGACCCAGTACTTC. The chain is built from TRBV12-3 or TRBV12-4 and TRBJ2-5, with a tentative D call TRBD2 (6 bases). Trimming stripped 3 bases from V and 5 bases from J, with 13 bases between. This CDR3 comprises 14 residues.

V gene TRBV6-5 combines with J gene TRBJ2-3, with TRBD2 matching over 10 bases. There are 19 residues in the CDR3. V gave up 2 bases and J gave up 0 bases; unmatched junction bases: 11. Per the germline V gene, CDR1 is MNHEY and CDR2 is SVGAGI. The CDR3 sequence: CASSYAGTSGDSSTDTQYF. CDR3 DNA sequence: TGTGCCAGCAGTTACGCGGGTACTAGCGGGGACTCTAGCACAGATACGCAGTATTTT.

This clonotype was seen a handful of times. This sequence joins TRBV9 and TRBJ2-7; 11 bases map to TRBD2. Germline V gives CDR1 SGDLS, CDR2 YYNGEE. This CDR3 spans 15 amino acids. With V trimmed by 1 base and J by 7 bases, 7 bases remained unmatched. The CDR3 sequence: CASSVLTSGTDEQYF. In nucleotides, the CDR3 is TGTGCCAGCAGCGTACTGACTAGCGGGACAGATGAGCAGTACTTC.

This clonotype has a handful of counts. V and J are TRBV19 and TRBJ1-5, with a tentative D call TRBD1 (6 bases). This CDR3 has 15 amino acids. Trimming stripped 4 bases from V and 3 bases from J, with 13 bases between. CDR1 is LNHDA and CDR2 is SQIVND in the germline V gene (reference sequence). CDR3 sequence: CASSTTGGNNQPQHF. The CDR3 DNA follows: TGTGCCAGTAGTACGACAGGTGGCAACAATCAGCCCCAGCATTTT.

Turning to this clonotype: At one end the junction does not follow the germline gene, possibly because of a read error. V usage is TRBV4-2 and J usage is TRBJ2-1; no definite D call. Germline CDR1 LGHNA, CDR2 YNFKEQ. The CDR3 totals 14 residues. The CDR3, as DNA: TGTGCCAGCAGCCAAGATGTCTTCTACAAGGAGCAGTTCTTC. This codes for CASSQDVFYKEQFF.

This clonotype occurred a few times. This chain links TRBV28 with TRBJ2-7; 10 bases are a match to TRBD2. Unmatched junction bases numbered 8, after V lost 3 bases and J lost 9 bases. Germline values: CDR1 MDHEN, CDR2 SYDVKM. The CDR3 has 14 amino acids. CDR3 sequence: CASSFSGRSRGQYF. The CDR3 region has the DNA TGTGCCAGCAGTTTTAGCGGGAGGAGCAGGGGGCAGTACTTC.

This rearrangement joins TRBV11-2 to TRBJ2-7, with D possibly TRBD1 on 5 matching bases. V shed 0 bases and J shed 3 bases, with 12 bases lying between them. This CDR3 is built from 15 residues. CDR1 and CDR2 from the germline V gene are SGHAT and FQNNGV. The CDR3 DNA sequence: TGTGCCAGCAGCTTAGAGGGGCCGGCCTACTACGAGCAGTACTTC. It is translated as CASSLEGPAYYEQYF.

This clonotype was seen only a few times. The chain uses TRBV28 and TRBJ2-5; a possible D gene is TRBD1 (6 bases). V lost 2 bases and J 6 bases, leaving 10 bases between the germline ends. The CDR3 contains 13 residues. Germline V lookup: CDR1 MDHEN, CDR2 SYDVKM. The CDR3 spells CASSLIQGKTQYF. Here the CDR3 DNA reads TGTGCCAGCAGTTTAATTCAGGGGAAGACCCAGTACTTC.

The CDR3 sequence is CSVEGLGTGELFF. The CDR3 coding sequence is TGCAGCGTTGAGGGACTAGGGACCGGGGAGCTGTTTTTT. The genes are TRBV29-1 and TRBJ2-2; 8 bases agree with TRBD2. Trimming cost V 3 bases and J 5 bases; bases outside gene matches: 2. This CDR3 contains 13 residues. The germline V gene has CDR1 SQVTM and CDR2 ANQGSEA.

This clonotype was detected only a few times. The V call is TRBV10-3, the J call TRBJ2-3; D is uncertain. V lost 6 bases and J 5 bases, leaving 24 bases between the germline ends. Germline loops: CDR1 ENHRY, CDR2 SYGVKD. The CDR3 loop spans 17 amino acids. CDR3 sequence (DNA): TGTGCCATCAGGGACCCGCCGGGCTCCCCCGTGGGAGATACGCAGTATTTT. Residues: CAIRDPPGSPVGDTQYF.

CDR3 nucleotide sequence: TGTGCCAGCAGCCCAGGGACAGGCGAAATGTACAATGAGCAGTTCTTC. It encodes CASSPGTGEMYNEQFF. J is TRBJ2-1 and V is TRBV7-3; 8 bases line up with TRBD1. Germline-derived CDR1 and CDR2 are SGHTA and FQGTGA. J was trimmed by 4 bases and V by 5 bases; bases with no gene match: 10. This CDR3 contains 16 residues.

A few counts support this clonotype. The chain carries TRBV20-1 and TRBJ2-5, with D maybe TRBD1 (6 bases). Germline assignment: CDR1 DFQATT and CDR2 SNEGSKA (reference sequence). V was cut by 8 bases and J by 5 bases, with 12 bases left in between. The CDR3 loop spans 11 amino acids. The CDR3 region has the DNA TGCAGTCACAGGGTGATGGAGACCCAGTACTTC. It translates to CSHRVMETQYF.

In this sample, this clonotype turned up many times. This rearrangement joins TRBV11-2 to TRBJ2-3, with TRBD2 matching over 9 bases. V shed 3 bases, J shed 9 bases, and the junction held 7 bases outside the gene matches. CDR3 length: 14 residues. Germline loops: CDR1 SGHAT, CDR2 FQNNGV. CDR3 DNA: TGTGCCAGCAGCTTGGGCGGGGGGGCTTGGACGCAGTATTTT. This encodes CASSLGGGAWTQYF.

This chain uses TRBV5-1 with TRBJ1-4, with D possibly TRBD1 on 6 matching bases. Germline V gene data show CDR1 as SGHRS and CDR2 as YFSETQ. The germline V and J ends were trimmed by 3 bases and 7 bases, with 10 bases remaining between them. The CDR3 is made up of 13 amino acids. The CDR3 loop reads CASSSGAFEKLFF. The DNA for the CDR3 is TGCGCCAGCAGCTCGGGGGCTTTTGAAAAACTGTTTTTT.

The chain is built from TRBV6-2 or TRBV6-3 and TRBJ2-3; tentative D call: TRBD1 (6 bases). Trimming shortened V by 2 bases and J by 2 bases, and 20 bases separated the two germline ends. This CDR3 contains 18 residues. CDR1 is MNHEY, CDR2 SVGEGT, per germline. CDR3 sequence: CASSYVPDSSIYTDTQYF. In DNA, the CDR3 is TGTGCCAGCAGTTACGTACCGGACAGCTCTATCTACACAGATACGCAGTATTTT.